The rows below give T cell receptor beta chains drawn from one sample of a study of beta chain features in type 1 diabetes. Profiled with immunoSEQ multiplex PCR; TCRdb holds only in-frame clones, not every one. The profile covers about 700,000 clones, with over 10% appearing a single time and 0.022% taken by the ten largest. The source material was naive CD4+ T cells from blood. The source is a man aged 18 to 29 with type 1 diabetes. CDR3s include the opening cysteine and the closing phenylalanine or tryptophan. D genes are given only for firm matches. The size of a clone is reported for some rows only, either as once, few or many, or as a class for expanded clones.

v_call	clone_size	d_call	j_call	cdr3_nt	cdr3_aa
TRBV28	-	-	TRBJ1-1	TGTGCCAGCAGTTTAACGGACACTGAAGCTTTCTTT	CASSLTDTEAFF
TRBV4-1	-	-	TRBJ1-5	TGCGCCAGCAGCCAAGCGGGGTTCAGCAATCAGCCCCAGCATTTT	CASSQAGFSNQPQHF
TRBV30	-	TRBD2	TRBJ2-7	TGTGCCACTCGGCGGGCTAGCGGTTTACACGAGCAGTACTTC	CATRRASGLHEQYF
TRBV14	few	-	TRBJ1-2	TGTGCCAGCAGCCAAGAGAGGACAGCTAATCCTTATGGCTACACCTTC	CASSQERTANPYGYTF
TRBV28	few	-	TRBJ2-2	TGTGCCACCAGTTTAAAGGGGCACCCCACCGGGGAGCTGTTTTTT	CATSLKGHPTGELFF
TRBV7-9	-	-	TRBJ2-3	TGTGCCAGTAAACCCTCTAGCACAGATACGCAGTATTTT	CASKPSSTDTQYF
TRBV27	-	-	TRBJ1-5	TGTGCCAGCAGCCAACGACAGGGCAATCAGCCCCAGCATTTT	CASSQRQGNQPQHF
TRBV4-1	-	-	TRBJ2-7	TGCGCCAGCTCCAAGACATCGAACTCCTACGAGCAGTACTTC	CASSKTSNSYEQYF
TRBV27	few	-	TRBJ1-1	TGTGCCAGCAGTGTCGGACAGCTTAACACTGAAGCTTTCTTT	CASSVGQLNTEAFF
TRBV7-9	-	-	TRBJ2-4	TGTGCCAGCAGCTTGGCCAAAAACATTCAGTACTTC	CASSLAKNIQYF
TRBV4-1	few	TRBD1	TRBJ2-2	TGCGCCAGCAGCCAAGAGTCCAGGGGGCCCAACACCGGGGAGCTGTTTTTT	CASSQESRGPNTGELFF
TRBV7-3	-	-	TRBJ2-3	TGTGCCAGCAGCTTAGGTTCTAGCACAGATACGCAGTATTTT	CASSLGSSTDTQYF
TRBV5-4	-	-	TRBJ2-3	TGTGCCGTCGGGTCTTCAGCCACAGATACGCAGTATTTT	CAVGSSATDTQYF
TRBV13	few	TRBD1	TRBJ2-5	TGTGCCAGCAGATCCAGGGGGATAGAGACCCAGTACTTC	CASRSRGIETQYF
TRBV9	-	TRBD1	TRBJ1-1	TGTGCCAGCAGCGCGCGACAGGGGACTGAAGCTTTCTTT	CASSARQGTEAFF
TRBV2	-	-	TRBJ2-7	TGTGCCAGCTTGGAGATCACCTACGAGCAGTACTTC	CASLEITYEQYF
TRBV5-6	-	-	TRBJ2-1	TGTGCCAGCAGCTTAGGAGGAGGGTACAGGAGGAATGAGCAGTTCTTC	CASSLGGGYRRNEQFF
TRBV5-6	few	-	TRBJ1-5	TGTGCCAGCAGCTTGAGGGGTCAGGGTTTGTATCAGCCCCAGCATTTT	CASSLRGQGLYQPQHF
TRBV6-5	few	-	TRBJ2-7	TGTGCCGTTGGCTCCTACGAGCAGTACTTC	CAVGSYEQYF
TRBV5-1	few	TRBD2	TRBJ2-1	TGCGCCAGCAGCCCGATCGGGGGGGCGGAATACAATGAGCAGTTCTTC	CASSPIGGAEYNEQFF
TRBV4-1	few	-	TRBJ1-2	TGCGCCAGCAGCCAAGATGGGTCTTTCGGGGCGTCCCGAAACTATGGCTACACCTTC	CASSQDGSFGASRNYGYTF
TRBV7-7	few	-	TRBJ2-6	TGTGCTAGCAGCTTAGACGGTAGCTCTGGGGCCAACGTCCTGACTTTC	CASSLDGSSGANVLTF
TRBV30	few	-	TRBJ2-5	TGTGCCTGGAGTGTACACCCGAGCGGAGAGACCCAGTACTTC	CAWSVHPSGETQYF
TRBV2	-	-	TRBJ1-5	TGTGCCAGCAGTGAAAATCTCAGGGGCAATCAGCCCCAGCATTTT	CASSENLRGNQPQHF
TRBV7-9	few	-	TRBJ1-2	TGTGCCAGCAGCTTACCCGGCAGGGGTGGTGGCTACACCTTC	CASSLPGRGGGYTF
TRBV10-3	-	-	TRBJ1-1	TGTGCCATCAGTGAAGTTATGAACACTGAAGCTTTCTTT	CAISEVMNTEAFF
TRBV30	few	TRBD1	TRBJ1-5	TGTGCCTGGAGCGAGGGACAGGCTAGCAATCAGCCCCAGCATTTT	CAWSEGQASNQPQHF
TRBV25-1	few	-	TRBJ1-5	TGTGCCAGCAGTGGCCATGGAACTCAGCCCCAGCATTTT	CASSGHGTQPQHF
TRBV19	few	-	TRBJ2-7	TGTGCCAGTATACAGGAACTTAGGAGCTCCTACGAGCAGTACTTC	CASIQELRSSYEQYF
TRBV30	few	-	TRBJ2-7	TGTGCCTGGAGTTTCGGGACCTACGAGCAGTACTTC	CAWSFGTYEQYF
TRBV18	-	-	TRBJ1-3	TGTGCCAGCTCCGGGACTGACTCTGGAAACACCATATATTTT	CASSGTDSGNTIYF
TRBV5-1	-	-	TRBJ2-1	TGCGCCAGCTCGGGACTCCCAGGATATGATGAGCAGTTCTTC	CASSGLPGYDEQFF
TRBV7-2	-	-	TRBJ2-3	TGTGCCAGCAGCCCCCAACATAGCACAGATACGCAGTATTTT	CASSPQHSTDTQYF
TRBV29-1	-	-	TRBJ2-1	TGCAGCGCCTCCCTGGCAGGGAGCTCCTACAATGAGCAGTTCTTC	CSASLAGSSYNEQFF
TRBV30	-	-	TRBJ1-2	TGTGCCTGGATTGCTTTTGGTACAGGCCGGGGCTACACCTTC	CAWIAFGTGRGYTF
TRBV18	-	-	TRBJ1-1	TGTGCCAGCTCACCACCGGGGGACACTGAAGCTTTCTTT	CASSPPGDTEAFF
TRBV27	-	-	TRBJ2-1	TGTGCCAGCAGTGTCAGGGCCTACAATGAGCAGTTCTTC	CASSVRAYNEQFF
TRBV5-6	-	-	TRBJ2-5	TGTGCCAGCAGCTTGGACAGACAAGAGACCCAGTACTTC	CASSLDRQETQYF
TRBV29-1	few	-	TRBJ2-7	TGCAGCGCCGGCAGAGGACATCCATACGAGCAGTACTTC	CSAGRGHPYEQYF
TRBV4-1	-	-	TRBJ1-1	TGCGCCAGCAGCCAAACAGAGAACACTGAAGCTTTCTTT	CASSQTENTEAFF